This record covers a single T cell receptor beta chain. Its specificity is unknown. The protocol was immunoSEQ multiplex PCR, while the TCRdb copy is restricted to in-frame clones and leaves out a portion. The sample consists of fewer than 400,000 clones, 88% of them appearing once. The data were taken from a study of cytomegalovirus exposure and HLA in healthy donors. General study points: The study flagged about 150 TCR beta chains as cytomegalovirus-associated.

Germline CDR1 reads MNHEY; CDR2 reads SMNVEV (reference sequence). This CDR3 has 18 amino acids. The V gene end was trimmed by 6 bases and the J gene end by 2 bases; junction bases not matched to a gene: 12. Sequencing was done on a sample of PBMCs. The sequence was obtained from a man in his thirties or forties in good health and CMV-seronegative. This chain uses TRBV27 with TRBJ2-5, with 13 positions matching TRBD2. In DNA form, the CDR3 reads TGTGCCAGCAGCCACGGAATACTAGCGGGGGGGCTACAAGAGACCCAGTACTTC. This sequence encodes CASSHGILAGGLQETQYF.